A single count supports the clone carrying this T cell receptor (beta chain). The antigen is undetermined. This record comes from a study of T cell responses to AZD1222 COVID-19 vaccine. The study, taken as a whole, reports: The donors showed a predominance of white British ancestry and of females, with possible underestimation of clonal diversity.

Pooling of second doses given at about 4 or about 12 weeks was done. The method was immunoSEQ multiplex PCR; TCRdb's version includes in-frame clones alone and lacks a portion of them. The data show 100,000 to 150,000 clones, roughly 91% seen once. This specimen was peripheral blood, taken 28 days after the second AZD1222 dose. This TCR derives from an adult who received the AZD1222 COVID-19 vaccine.

This CDR3 is CASSPSSYNSPLHF. The CDR3 coding sequence is TGCGCCAGCAGCCCGAGCTCCTATAATTCACCCCTCCACTTT. The chain uses TRBV5-1 and TRBJ1-6; D is unclear. This CDR3 is built from 14 residues. Germline loops: CDR1 SGHRS, CDR2 YFSETQ. Trimming removed 4 bases at V and 0 bases at J, with 5 bases between.